This record concerns one T cell receptor (beta chain) sequence. These data originate in a study of blood T cell repertoires in COVID-19. Study as a whole: In each case, the material was cDNA or gDNA derived from T cells, B-cell-depleted T cells, or PBMCs.

The repertoire was sequenced with immunoSEQ multiplex PCR; TCRdb's copy has only in-frame clones and lacks some. The sample lists approximately 300,000 clones; approximately 91% were seen once. The recovered donors of Cohort 3 showed two negative PCRs, clearance, or symptom resolution. V shed 6 bases, J shed 4 bases, and the junction held 4 bases outside the gene matches. Looked up from germline, CDR1 is MNHNS and CDR2 is SASEGT. CDR3 length: 14 residues. The chain links TRBV6-1 to TRBJ2-5; TRBD1 matches 11 bases. This clonotype was sampled from a man aged 55-75 years who had recovered from COVID-19. Sequencing was done on a sample of PBMCs or T cells enriched from blood (not recorded which). The CDR3: CASSMGTGGETQYF. Written as DNA, the CDR3 is TGTGCCAGCAGCATGGGGACAGGGGGAGAGACCCAGTACTTC.